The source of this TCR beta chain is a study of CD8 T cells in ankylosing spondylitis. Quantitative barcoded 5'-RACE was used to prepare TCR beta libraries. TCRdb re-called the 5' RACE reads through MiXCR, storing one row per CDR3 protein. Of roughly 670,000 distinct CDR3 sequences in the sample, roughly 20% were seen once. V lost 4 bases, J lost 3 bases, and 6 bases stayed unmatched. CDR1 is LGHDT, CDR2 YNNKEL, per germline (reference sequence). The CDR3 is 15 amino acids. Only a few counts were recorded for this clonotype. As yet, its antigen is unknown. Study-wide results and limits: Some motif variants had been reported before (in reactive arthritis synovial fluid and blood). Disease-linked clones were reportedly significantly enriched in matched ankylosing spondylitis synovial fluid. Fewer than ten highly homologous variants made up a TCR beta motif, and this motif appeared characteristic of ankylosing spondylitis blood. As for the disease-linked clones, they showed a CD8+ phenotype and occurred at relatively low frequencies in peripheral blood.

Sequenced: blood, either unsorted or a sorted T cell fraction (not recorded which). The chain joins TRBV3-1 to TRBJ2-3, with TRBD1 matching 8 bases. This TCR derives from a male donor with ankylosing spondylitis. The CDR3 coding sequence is TGTGCCAGCAGCCCCCTGGACAGGGTAACAGATACGCAGTATTTT. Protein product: CASSPLDRVTDTQYF.